These T cell receptor beta chains were read from a single sample in a study of T cell repertoires in cytomegalovirus infection. These receptors' antigens are unknown. TCRdb analysed the reads with MiXCR anew, one entry per CDR3 protein. This sample has 160,000 or so distinct CDR3 sequences, with less than 25% found just once. The sequencing used CD8+ T cells from cultured PBMCs, collected from culture after CMV antigen stimulation. The receptor set was obtained from a human donor in good health (CMV status not recorded). Some clones in this sample may be carry-over from other donors' samples. Each CDR3 is given with its conserved first and last residue. Fields, in order: V gene, J gene, clone size, D gene, CDR3 protein, CDR3 DNA. D genes are given only for firm matches. A row's size may be missing; if present it is once, few, many or a size class.

TRBV7-3	TRBJ2-6	NA	NA	CASSPIIGGANVLTF	TGTGCCAGCAGCCCCATTATCGGAGGGGCCAACGTCCTGACTTTC
TRBV6-2/TRBV6-3	TRBJ1-1	NA	NA	CASGPLAGNTEAFF	TGTGCCAGCGGTCCGTTGGCAGGGAACACTGAAGCTTTCTTT
TRBV10-3	TRBJ2-7	NA	NA	CAISESRGNSYEQYF	TGTGCCATCAGTGAGTCAAGGGGGAACTCCTACGAGCAGTACTTC
TRBV7-8	TRBJ2-1	NA	TRBD1	CASSLGQGAYNEQFF	TGTGCCAGCAGCTTAGGGCAGGGGGCCTACAATGAGCAGTTCTTC
TRBV29-1	TRBJ2-3	NA	TRBD2	CSVEGLAGEVSPDTQYF	TGCAGCGTTGAGGGTCTGGCGGGGGAAGTCTCGCCAGATACGCAGTATTTT
TRBV5-3	TRBJ1-1	NA	NA	CASSQGVETFF	TGTGCCAGCAGCCAAGGGGTGGAAACTTTCTTT
TRBV11-2	TRBJ2-1	NA	NA	CASSFVAGASSYNEQFF	TGTGCCAGCAGCTTTGTTGCGGGGGCCAGCTCCTACAATGAGCAGTTCTTC
TRBV11-2	TRBJ2-2	NA	TRBD1	CASSYPSNPRDRTGELFF	TGTGCCAGCAGCTACCCTTCTAACCCCCGGGACAGGACCGGGGAGCTGTTTTTT
TRBV27	TRBJ1-5	few	NA	CASSFRRGASNQPQHF	TGTGCCAGCAGTTTTAGACGTGGGGCGAGCAATCAGCCCCAGCATTTT
TRBV2	TRBJ1-5	NA	NA	CASSEWSGGNQPQHF	TGTGCCAGCAGTGAATGGAGTGGGGGCAATCAGCCCCAGCATTTT
TRBV19	TRBJ1-2	NA	TRBD1	CASSTRDRGDYGYTF	TGTGCCAGTAGTACCCGGGACAGGGGGGACTATGGCTACACCTTC
TRBV7-6	TRBJ2-7	few	NA	CASSPVYPGPSYEQYF	TGTGCCAGCAGCCCCGTGTACCCGGGACCCTCCTACGAGCAGTACTTC
TRBV6-2/TRBV6-3	TRBJ2-4	few	NA	CASSSGEPKNIQYF	TGTGCCAGCAGTTCGGGCGAGCCCAAAAACATTCAGTACTTC
TRBV7-9	TRBJ1-2	few	NA	CASSPGTPTRGYTF	TGTGCCAGCAGCCCTGGGACCCCTACGCGGGGCTACACCTTC
TRBV7-9	TRBJ2-1	few	NA	CASSFRDTLVGEQFF	TGTGCCAGCAGCTTCCGGGACACCCTCGTAGGCGAGCAGTTCTTC
TRBV28	TRBJ2-4	few	TRBD1	CASSFSGQANIQYF	TGTGCCAGCAGTTTCTCGGGACAGGCGAACATTCAGTACTTC
TRBV6-5	TRBJ2-2	NA	NA	CASSYIRGTGELFF	TGTGCCAGCAGTTACATCAGGGGTACCGGGGAGCTGTTTTTT
TRBV12-3/TRBV12-4	TRBJ2-2	NA	NA	CVSRQDITNTGELFF	TGTGTCAGCAGACAAGACATAACGAACACCGGGGAGCTGTTTTTT
TRBV12-3/TRBV12-4	TRBJ1-3	many	NA	CASSSGNTIYF	TGTGCCAGTTCCTCTGGAAACACCATATATTTT
TRBV7-6	TRBJ1-1	few	NA	CASSLRDTEAFF	TGTGCCAGCAGCCTCAGGGACACTGAAGCTTTCTTT
TRBV7-8	TRBJ2-7	few	TRBD2	CASSFGTSGGSYEQYF	TGTGCCAGCAGCTTCGGGACTAGCGGGGGGTCCTACGAGCAGTACTTC
TRBV11-2	TRBJ2-3	NA	NA	CASSPEGLRDTQYF	TGTGCCAGCAGTCCCGAGGGTTTGAGGGATACGCAGTATTTT
TRBV7-6	TRBJ2-7	NA	TRBD1	CASSPQVGTGAYEQYF	TGTGCCAGCAGCCCGCAGGTCGGGACAGGGGCCTACGAGCAGTACTTC
TRBV4-1	TRBJ2-7	NA	TRBD2	CASSQELAVFYEQYF	TGCGCCAGCAGCCAAGAGCTAGCGGTTTTCTACGAGCAGTACTTC
TRBV10-3	TRBJ1-2	few	NA	CAIRAVQGDYGYTF	TGTGCCATCAGGGCCGTACAGGGCGACTATGGCTACACCTTC
TRBV7-2	TRBJ2-5	NA	NA	CASSSSPYRDLQETQYF	TGTGCCAGCAGCTCTTCCCCTTACAGGGACCTTCAAGAGACCCAGTACTTC
TRBV5-6	TRBJ2-3	once	NA	CASSLVGSLTDTQYF	TGTGCCAGCAGCTTGGTTGGTAGCCTCACAGATACGCAGTATTTT
TRBV2	TRBJ1-6	NA	NA	CASTDGLSLNSPLHF	TGTGCCAGCACTGATGGCCTGTCGTTGAATTCACCCCTCCACTTT
TRBV7-8	TRBJ1-5	few	TRBD1	CASSLRDRGYSNQPQHF	TGTGCCAGCAGCTTACGGGACAGGGGGTATAGCAATCAGCCCCAGCATTTT
TRBV6-5	TRBJ1-5	few	TRBD1	CASSGQGQGDQPQHF	TGTGCCAGCAGTGGACAAGGACAGGGAGATCAGCCCCAGCATTTT
TRBV7-2	TRBJ2-1	once	NA	CASPNPNSYNEQFF	TGTGCCAGCCCTAACCCTAACTCCTACAATGAGCAGTTCTTC
TRBV7-9	TRBJ1-1	few	NA	CASSLGHRGALGTEAFF	TGTGCCAGCAGCTTAGGGCATCGGGGGGCCTTGGGCACTGAAGCTTTCTTT
TRBV10-3	TRBJ1-2	NA	NA	CAISDPSANYGYTF	TGTGCCATCAGTGACCCCTCAGCTAACTATGGCTACACCTTC
TRBV7-6	TRBJ2-1	NA	TRBD1	CASSQDRVRHEQFF	TGTGCCAGCAGCCAGGACAGGGTTCGACATGAGCAGTTCTTC
TRBV7-9	TRBJ1-5	NA	NA	CARSDQPQHF	TGTGCCAGGAGCGATCAGCCCCAGCATTTT
TRBV9	TRBJ2-7	few	TRBD2	CASSPSSGGSYEQYF	TGTGCCAGCAGCCCCTCTAGCGGGGGTTCCTACGAGCAGTACTTC
TRBV27	TRBJ2-3	NA	TRBD1	CASKGAAHRTDTQYF	TGTGCCAGCAAGGGGGCGGCCCACCGCACAGATACGCAGTATTTT
TRBV28	TRBJ2-5	NA	NA	CASSLRGGVGETQYF	TGTGCCAGCAGTTTGCGAGGAGGGGTTGGGGAGACCCAGTACTTC
TRBV30	TRBJ2-3	few	TRBD2	CAWSKTSGGPERTDTQYF	TGTGCCTGGAGTAAGACTAGCGGGGGCCCGGAACGCACAGATACGCAGTATTTT
TRBV6-1	TRBJ1-5	NA	TRBD1	CARSANRGLSNQPQHF	TGTGCCCGCAGTGCTAACAGGGGGCTAAGCAATCAGCCCCAGCATTTT
TRBV4-3	TRBJ2-1	NA	NA	CASSQDGGTAYNEQFF	TGCGCCAGCAGCCAAGATGGGGGGACAGCTTACAATGAGCAGTTCTTC
TRBV12-3/TRBV12-4	TRBJ2-3	few	TRBD2	CASSPSGGLNTQYF	TGTGCCAGCAGCCCGAGCGGGGGTCTCAATACGCAGTATTTT
TRBV28	TRBJ2-7	few	TRBD1	CASSFQDREVPGEQYF	TGTGCCAGCAGTTTCCAGGACAGGGAAGTACCGGGGGAGCAGTACTTC
TRBV7-6	TRBJ1-3	NA	NA	CASSQIDGNTIYF	TGTGCCAGCAGCCAAATCGACGGGAACACCATATATTTT
TRBV12-3/TRBV12-4	TRBJ1-2	NA	NA	CASTSAGGGYGYTF	TGTGCCAGCACCTCTGCGGGGGGCGGCTATGGCTACACCTTC